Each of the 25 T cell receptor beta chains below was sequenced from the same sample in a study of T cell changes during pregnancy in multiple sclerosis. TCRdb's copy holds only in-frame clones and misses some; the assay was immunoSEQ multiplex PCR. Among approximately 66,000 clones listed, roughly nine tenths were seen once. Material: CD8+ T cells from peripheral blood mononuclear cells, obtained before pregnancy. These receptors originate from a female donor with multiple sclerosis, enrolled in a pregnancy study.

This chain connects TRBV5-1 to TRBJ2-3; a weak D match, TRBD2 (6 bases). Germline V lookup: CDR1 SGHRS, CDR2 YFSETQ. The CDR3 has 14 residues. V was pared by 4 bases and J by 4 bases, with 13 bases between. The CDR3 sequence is CASSTFGSADTQYF. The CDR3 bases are TGCGCCAGCAGCACCTTCGGGAGCGCAGATACGCAGTATTTT.

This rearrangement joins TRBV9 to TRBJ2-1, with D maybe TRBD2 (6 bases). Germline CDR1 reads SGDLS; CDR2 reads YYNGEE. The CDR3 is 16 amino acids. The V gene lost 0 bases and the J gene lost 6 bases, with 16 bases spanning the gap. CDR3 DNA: TGTGCCAGCAGCGTAGGTTCGGGGGTGGTCGGCAATGAGCAGTTCTTC. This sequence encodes CASSVGSGVVGNEQFF.

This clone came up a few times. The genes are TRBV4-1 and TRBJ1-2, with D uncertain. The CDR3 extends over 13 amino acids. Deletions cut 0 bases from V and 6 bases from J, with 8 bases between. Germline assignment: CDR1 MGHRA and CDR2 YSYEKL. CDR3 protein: CASSQDPGNGYTF. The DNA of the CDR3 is TGCGCCAGCAGCCAAGATCCGGGAAATGGCTACACCTTC.

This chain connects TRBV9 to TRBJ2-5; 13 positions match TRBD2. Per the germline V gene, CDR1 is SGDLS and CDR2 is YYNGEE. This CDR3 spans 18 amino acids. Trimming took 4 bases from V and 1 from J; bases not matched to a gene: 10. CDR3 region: CASSSSRTSGGLQETQYF. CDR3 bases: TGTGCCAGCAGCAGTAGTCGGACTAGCGGGGGCCTCCAAGAGACCCAGTACTTC.

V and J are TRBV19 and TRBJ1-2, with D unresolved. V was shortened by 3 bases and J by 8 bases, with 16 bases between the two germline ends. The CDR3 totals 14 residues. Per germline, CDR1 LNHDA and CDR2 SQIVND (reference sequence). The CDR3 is CASSIGSLSGGYTF. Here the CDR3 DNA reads TGTGCCAGTAGTATCGGCAGCCTCTCGGGGGGCTACACCTTC.

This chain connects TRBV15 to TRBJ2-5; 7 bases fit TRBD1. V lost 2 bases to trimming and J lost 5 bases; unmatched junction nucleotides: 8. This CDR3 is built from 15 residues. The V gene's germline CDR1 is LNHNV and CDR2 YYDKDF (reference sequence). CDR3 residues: CATSRSRGTGETQYF. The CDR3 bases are TGTGCCACCAGCAGATCCAGGGGGACCGGGGAGACCCAGTACTTC.

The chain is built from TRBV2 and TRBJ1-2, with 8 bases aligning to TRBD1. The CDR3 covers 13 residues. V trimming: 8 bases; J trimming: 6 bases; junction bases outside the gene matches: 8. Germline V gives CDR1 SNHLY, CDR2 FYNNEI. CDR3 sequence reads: CASEAAGGDGYTF. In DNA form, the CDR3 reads TGTGCCAGCGAAGCCGCAGGGGGCGATGGCTACACCTTC.

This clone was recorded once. The CDR3 spells CASSVAGGPPDTQYF. For the CDR3, the DNA is TGTGCCAGCAGCGTAGCGGGGGGACCCCCAGATACGCAGTATTTT. This chain links TRBV9 with TRBJ2-3, with 7 bases matching TRBD2. The CDR3 loop spans 15 amino acids. Germline V gives CDR1 SGDLS, CDR2 YYNGEE. The V and J ends lost 0 bases and 4 bases, in that order; junction bases with no gene match: 5.

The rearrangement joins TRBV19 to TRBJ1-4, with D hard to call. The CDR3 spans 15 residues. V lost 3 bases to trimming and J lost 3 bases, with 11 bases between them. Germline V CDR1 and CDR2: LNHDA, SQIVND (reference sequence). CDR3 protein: CASSIMTDSNEKLFF. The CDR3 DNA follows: TGTGCCAGTAGTATTATGACGGACTCTAATGAAAAACTGTTTTTT. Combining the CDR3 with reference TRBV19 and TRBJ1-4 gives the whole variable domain DGGITQSPKYLFRKEGQNVTLSCEQNLNHDAMYWYRQDPGQGLRLIYYSQIVNDFQKGDIAEGYSVSREKKESFPLTVTSAQKNPTAFYLCASSIMTDSNEKLFFGSGTQLSVL.

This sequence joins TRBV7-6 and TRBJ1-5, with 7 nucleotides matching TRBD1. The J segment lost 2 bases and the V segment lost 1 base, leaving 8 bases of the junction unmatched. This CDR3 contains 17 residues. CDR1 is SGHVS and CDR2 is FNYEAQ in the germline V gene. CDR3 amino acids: CASSLGPGGVGNQPQHF. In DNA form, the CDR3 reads TGTGCCAGCAGCTTAGGTCCAGGGGGAGTTGGCAATCAGCCCCAGCATTTT.

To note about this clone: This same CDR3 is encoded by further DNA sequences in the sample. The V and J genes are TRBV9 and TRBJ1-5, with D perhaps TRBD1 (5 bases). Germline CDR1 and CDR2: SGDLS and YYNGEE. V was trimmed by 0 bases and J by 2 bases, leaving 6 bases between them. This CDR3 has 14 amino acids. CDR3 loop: CASSVGGGNQPQHF. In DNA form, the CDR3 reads TGTGCCAGCAGCGTAGGGGGCGGCAATCAGCCCCAGCATTTT.

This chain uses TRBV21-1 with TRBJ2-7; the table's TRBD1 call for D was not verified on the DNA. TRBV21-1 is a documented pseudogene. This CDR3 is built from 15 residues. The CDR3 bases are TGTGCCAGCAGCAAAGGTCGACAGCACTCGGGCGAGCAGTACTTC. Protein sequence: CASSKGRQHSGEQYF.

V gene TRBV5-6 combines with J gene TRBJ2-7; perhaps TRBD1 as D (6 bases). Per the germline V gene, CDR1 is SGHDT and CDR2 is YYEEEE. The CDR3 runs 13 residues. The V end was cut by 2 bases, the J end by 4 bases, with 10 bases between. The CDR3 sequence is CASSLWTEYEQYF. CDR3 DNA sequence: TGTGCCAGCAGCTTATGGACAGAGTACGAGCAGTACTTC.

CDR3 region: CAIRTGDSRNTIYF. CDR3 coding DNA: TGTGCCATCAGGACCGGGGACAGCCGAAACACCATATATTTT. The chain uses TRBV10-3 and TRBJ1-3; 7 positions agree with TRBD1. The junction had 7 bases not matched to a gene; V was cut back by 6 bases and J by 5 bases. This CDR3 contains 14 residues. Germline V lookup: CDR1 ENHRY, CDR2 SYGVKD.

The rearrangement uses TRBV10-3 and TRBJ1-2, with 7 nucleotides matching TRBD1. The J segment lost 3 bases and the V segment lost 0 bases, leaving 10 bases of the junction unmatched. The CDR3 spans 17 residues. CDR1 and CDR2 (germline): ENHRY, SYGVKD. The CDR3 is CAISESRDSDSYYGYTF. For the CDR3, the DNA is TGTGCCATCAGTGAGTCCAGGGACAGCGACTCCTACTATGGCTACACCTTC.

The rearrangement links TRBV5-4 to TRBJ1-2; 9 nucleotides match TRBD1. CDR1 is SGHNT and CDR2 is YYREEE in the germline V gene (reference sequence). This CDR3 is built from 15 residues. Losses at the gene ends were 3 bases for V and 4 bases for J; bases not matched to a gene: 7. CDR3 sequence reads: CASSSGTGLSYGYTF. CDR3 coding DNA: TGTGCCAGCAGCTCAGGGACAGGGCTTAGCTATGGCTACACCTTC.

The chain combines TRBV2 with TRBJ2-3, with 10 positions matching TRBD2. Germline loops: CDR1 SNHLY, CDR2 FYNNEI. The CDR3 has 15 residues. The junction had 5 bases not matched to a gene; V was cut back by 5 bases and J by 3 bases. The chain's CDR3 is CASSFTSGVTDTQYF. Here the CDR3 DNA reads TGTGCCAGCAGTTTCACTAGCGGGGTTACAGATACGCAGTATTTT.

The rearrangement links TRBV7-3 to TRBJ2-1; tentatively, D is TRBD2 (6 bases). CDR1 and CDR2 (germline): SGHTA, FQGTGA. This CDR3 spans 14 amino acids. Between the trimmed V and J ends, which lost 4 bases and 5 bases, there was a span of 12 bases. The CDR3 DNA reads TGTGCCAGCAGCTCAGACGGGGGAAACAATGAGCAGTTCTTC. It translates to CASSSDGGNNEQFF.

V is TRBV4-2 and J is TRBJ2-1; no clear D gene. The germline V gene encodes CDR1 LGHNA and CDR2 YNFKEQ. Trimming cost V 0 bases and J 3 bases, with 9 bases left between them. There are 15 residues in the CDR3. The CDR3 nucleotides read TGTGCCAGCAGCCAAGATTCCGGAGACTACAATGAGCAGTTCTTC. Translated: CASSQDSGDYNEQFF.

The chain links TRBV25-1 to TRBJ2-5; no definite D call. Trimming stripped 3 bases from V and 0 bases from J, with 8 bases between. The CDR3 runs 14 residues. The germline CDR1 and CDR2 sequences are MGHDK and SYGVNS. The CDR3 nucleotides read TGTGCCAGCAGTGAGCAGATGTACCAAGAGACCCAGTACTTC. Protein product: CASSEQMYQETQYF.

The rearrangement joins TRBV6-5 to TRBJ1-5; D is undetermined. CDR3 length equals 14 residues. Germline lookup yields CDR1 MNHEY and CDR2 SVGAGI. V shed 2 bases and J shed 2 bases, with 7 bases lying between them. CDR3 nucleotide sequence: TGTGCCAGCAGTTACGCCGAGGGCAATCAGCCCCAGCATTTT. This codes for CASSYAEGNQPQHF.

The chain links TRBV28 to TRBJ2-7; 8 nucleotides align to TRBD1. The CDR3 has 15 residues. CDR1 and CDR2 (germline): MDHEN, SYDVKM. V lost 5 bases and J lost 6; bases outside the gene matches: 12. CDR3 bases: TGTGCCAGCAGTCCCCCCTCCCACACAGGGGGCGAGCAGTACTTC. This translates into CASSPPSHTGGEQYF.

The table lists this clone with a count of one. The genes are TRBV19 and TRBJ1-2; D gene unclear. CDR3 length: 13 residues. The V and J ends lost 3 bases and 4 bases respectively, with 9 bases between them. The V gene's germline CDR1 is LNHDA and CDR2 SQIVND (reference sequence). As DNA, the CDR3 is TGTGCCAGTAGTATGGTTACGGGCTATGGCTACACCTTC. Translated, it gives CASSMVTGYGYTF.

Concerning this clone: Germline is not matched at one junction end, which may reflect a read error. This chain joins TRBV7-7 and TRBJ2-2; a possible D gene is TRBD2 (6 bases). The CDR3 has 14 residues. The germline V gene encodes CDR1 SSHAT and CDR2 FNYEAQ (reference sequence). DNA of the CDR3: TGTGCTAGCAGCTTAGCGGCGGGGACCGGGGAGCTGTTTTTT. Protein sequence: CASSLAAGTGELFF.

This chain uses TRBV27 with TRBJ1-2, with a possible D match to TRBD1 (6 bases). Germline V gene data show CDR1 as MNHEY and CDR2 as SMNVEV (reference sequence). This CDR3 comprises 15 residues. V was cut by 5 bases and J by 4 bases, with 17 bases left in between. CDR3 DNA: TGTGCCAGCAGTCGGGACAACTCGGGGCTCTATGGCTACACCTTC. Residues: CASSRDNSGLYGYTF.